This TCR beta chain was captured in a study of blood T cell repertoires in COVID-19. Study at large: T cells, B-cell-depleted T cells, or PBMCs supplied cDNA or gDNA.

Germline V gene data show CDR1 as LGHDT and CDR2 as YNNKEL (reference sequence). The CDR3 has 14 amino acids. The trim removed 3 bases at V and 3 bases at J, leaving 5 bases unmatched. In the authors' methods: Reference gene primer amplification in the assay estimated nucleated cell counts. Sequencing was performed with immunoSEQ multiplex PCR; in TCRdb, only in-frame clones are kept and a portion is missing. V, J and clone size derive from that table, while D and trimming were established from the DNA sequence. The sample yields approximately 170,000 clones, around 84% seen once. The sequence came from an elderly woman with acute or convalescent COVID-19. The chain couples TRBV3-1 (or the pseudogene TRBV3-2) to TRBJ2-7; 7 bases are a match to TRBD1. Sequencing input: peripheral blood. CDR3 loop: CASSQLRDSYEQYF. For the CDR3, the DNA is TGTGCCAGCAGCCAGTTAAGGGACAGCTACGAGCAGTACTTC.